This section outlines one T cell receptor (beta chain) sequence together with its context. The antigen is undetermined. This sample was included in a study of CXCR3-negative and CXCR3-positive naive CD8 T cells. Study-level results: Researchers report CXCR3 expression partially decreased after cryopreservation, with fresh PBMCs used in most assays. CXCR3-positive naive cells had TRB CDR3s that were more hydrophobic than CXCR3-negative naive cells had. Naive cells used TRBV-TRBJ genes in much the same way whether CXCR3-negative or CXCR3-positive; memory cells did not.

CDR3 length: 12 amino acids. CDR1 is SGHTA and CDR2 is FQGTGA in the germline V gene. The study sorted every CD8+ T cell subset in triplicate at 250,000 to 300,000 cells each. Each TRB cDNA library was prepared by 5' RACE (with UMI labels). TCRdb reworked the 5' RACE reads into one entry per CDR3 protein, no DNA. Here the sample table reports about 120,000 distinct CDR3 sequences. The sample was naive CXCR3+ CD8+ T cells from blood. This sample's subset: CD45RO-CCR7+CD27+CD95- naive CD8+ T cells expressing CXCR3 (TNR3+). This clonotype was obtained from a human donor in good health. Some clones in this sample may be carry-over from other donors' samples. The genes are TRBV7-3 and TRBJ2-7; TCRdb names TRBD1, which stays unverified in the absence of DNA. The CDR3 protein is CASSYPGGEQYF.